This T cell receptor beta chain appears in the sequencing data of a study of regulatory T cells in long-lasting Graves disease. Germline CDR1 and CDR2: MGHRA and YSYEKL. Trimming removed 3 bases from V and 3 bases from J, with 8 bases in between. This CDR3 comprises 13 residues. This clonotype was seen at least ten times. Arm-PCR of CDR3 regions and iRepertoire HTBI primers were used to build TCR beta libraries. TCRdb fed the multiplex PCR reads into MiXCR, producing one record per CDR3 protein. The sample includes a few hundred thousand distinct CDR3 sequences, 15% to 20% of them seen just once. Time point meaning: newly diagnosed GD, antithyroid drugs for less than 3 months. RNA extracted from PBMCs served as the sequencing template. Collection of peripheral blood (approximately 9 milliliters) was done using EDTA tubes. In addition, the sample was reused for a study of T cells in Graves' hyperthyroidism and ophthalmopathy. That publication notes: Researchers ran a first-round RT-PCR on the TCR CDR3 using the HTBI primer set. Researchers found most expanded thyroid clonotypes above 0.001 in blood as well.

The sequence was collected from a woman aged 18-29 years with Graves disease. This chain connects TRBV4-1 to TRBJ1-2; D unresolved. The material was peripheral blood mononuclear cells (PBMCs), obtained at new diagnosis, from a patient treated with antithyroid drugs. CDR3 amino acids: CASSHTPDYGYTF. The CDR3 bases are TGCGCCAGCAGCCACACACCGGACTATGGCTACACCTTC.